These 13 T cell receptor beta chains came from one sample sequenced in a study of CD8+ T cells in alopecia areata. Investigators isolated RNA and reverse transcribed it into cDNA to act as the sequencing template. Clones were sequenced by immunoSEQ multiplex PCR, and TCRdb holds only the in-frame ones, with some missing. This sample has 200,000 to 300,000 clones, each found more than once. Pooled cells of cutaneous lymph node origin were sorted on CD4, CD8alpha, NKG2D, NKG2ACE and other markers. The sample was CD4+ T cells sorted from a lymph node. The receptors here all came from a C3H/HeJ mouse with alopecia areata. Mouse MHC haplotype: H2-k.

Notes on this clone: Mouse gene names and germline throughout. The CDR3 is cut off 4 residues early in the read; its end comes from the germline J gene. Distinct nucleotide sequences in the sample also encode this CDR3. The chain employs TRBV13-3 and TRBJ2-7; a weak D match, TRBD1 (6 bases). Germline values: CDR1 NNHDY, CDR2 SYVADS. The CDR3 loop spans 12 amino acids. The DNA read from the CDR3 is TGTGCCAGCAGTGACCCAGGGGAT. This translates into CASSDPGD. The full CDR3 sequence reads CASSDPGDEQYF.

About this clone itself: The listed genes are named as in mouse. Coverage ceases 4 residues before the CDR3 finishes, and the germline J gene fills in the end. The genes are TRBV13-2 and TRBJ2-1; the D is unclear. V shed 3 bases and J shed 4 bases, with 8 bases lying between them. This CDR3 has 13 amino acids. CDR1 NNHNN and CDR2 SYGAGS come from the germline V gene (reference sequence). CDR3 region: CASGAAEYAEQFF. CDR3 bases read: TGTGCCAGCGGTGCCGCAGAATATGCT.

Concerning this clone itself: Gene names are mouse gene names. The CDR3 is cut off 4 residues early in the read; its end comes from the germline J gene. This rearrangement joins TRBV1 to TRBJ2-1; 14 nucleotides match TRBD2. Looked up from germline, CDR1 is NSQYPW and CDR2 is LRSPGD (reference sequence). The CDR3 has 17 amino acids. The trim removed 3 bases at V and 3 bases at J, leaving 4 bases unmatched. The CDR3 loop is CTCSASGLGGRYAEQFF. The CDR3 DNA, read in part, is TGCACCTGCAGTGCCTCGGGACTGGGGGGGCGCTATGCT.

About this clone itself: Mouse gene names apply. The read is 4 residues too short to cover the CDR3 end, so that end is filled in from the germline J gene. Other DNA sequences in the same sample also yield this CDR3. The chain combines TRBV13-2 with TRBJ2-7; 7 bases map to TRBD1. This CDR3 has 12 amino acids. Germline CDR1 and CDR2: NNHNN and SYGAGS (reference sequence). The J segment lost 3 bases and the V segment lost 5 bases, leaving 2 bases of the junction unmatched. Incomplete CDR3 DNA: TGTGCCAGCGGCCGGGACAGCTAT. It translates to CASGRDSY. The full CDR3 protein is CASGRDSYEQYF.

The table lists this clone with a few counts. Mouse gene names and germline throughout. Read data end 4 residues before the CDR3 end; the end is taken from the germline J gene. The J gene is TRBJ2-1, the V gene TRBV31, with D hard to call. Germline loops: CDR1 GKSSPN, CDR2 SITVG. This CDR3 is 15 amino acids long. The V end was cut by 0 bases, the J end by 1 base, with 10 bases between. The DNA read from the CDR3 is TGTGCCTGGAGTCTAGCCAGGCCGAACTATGCT. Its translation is CAWSLARPNYA. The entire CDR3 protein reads CAWSLARPNYAEQFF.

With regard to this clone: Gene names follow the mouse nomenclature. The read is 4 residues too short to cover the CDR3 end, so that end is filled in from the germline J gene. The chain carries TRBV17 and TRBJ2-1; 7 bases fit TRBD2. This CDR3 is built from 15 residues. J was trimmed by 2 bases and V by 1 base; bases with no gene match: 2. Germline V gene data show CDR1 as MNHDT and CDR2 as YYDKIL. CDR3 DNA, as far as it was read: TGTGCTAGCAGTAGAGCTGGGGGTTACTATGCT. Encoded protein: CASSRAGGYYA. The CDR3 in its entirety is CASSRAGGYYAEQFF.

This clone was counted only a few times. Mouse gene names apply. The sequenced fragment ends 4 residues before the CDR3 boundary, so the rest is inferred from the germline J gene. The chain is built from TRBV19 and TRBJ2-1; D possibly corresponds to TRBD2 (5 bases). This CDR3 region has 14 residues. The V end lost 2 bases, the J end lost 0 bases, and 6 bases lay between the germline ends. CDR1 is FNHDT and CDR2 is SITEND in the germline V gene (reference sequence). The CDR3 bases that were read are TGTGCCAGCAGTATTGGGGTTAACTATGCT. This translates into CASSIGVNYA. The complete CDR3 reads CASSIGVNYAEQFF.

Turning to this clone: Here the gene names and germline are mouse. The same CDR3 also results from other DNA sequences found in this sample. The DNA read from the CDR3 is TGTGCCAGCAGCCAAGATTCCGGGCTGGGGGGCTAT. Protein product: CASSQDSGLGGY. The whole CDR3 protein reads CASSQDSGLGGYEQYF. The chain carries TRBV5 and TRBJ2-7; 8 positions match TRBD2. The sequence runs out 4 residues before the end of the CDR3; the remainder is reconstructed from the germline J gene. The CDR3 covers 16 residues. The trim removed 0 bases at V and 3 bases at J, leaving 7 bases unmatched. Germline values: CDR1 LGHNA, CDR2 YNLKQL (reference sequence).

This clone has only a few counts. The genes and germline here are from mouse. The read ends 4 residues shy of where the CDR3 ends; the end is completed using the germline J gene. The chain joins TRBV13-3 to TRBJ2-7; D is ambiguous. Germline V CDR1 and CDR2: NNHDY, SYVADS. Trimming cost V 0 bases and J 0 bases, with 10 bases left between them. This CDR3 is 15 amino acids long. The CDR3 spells CASSDVRQSSYEQYF. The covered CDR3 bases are TGTGCCAGCAGTGATGTGAGACAAAGCTCCTAT.

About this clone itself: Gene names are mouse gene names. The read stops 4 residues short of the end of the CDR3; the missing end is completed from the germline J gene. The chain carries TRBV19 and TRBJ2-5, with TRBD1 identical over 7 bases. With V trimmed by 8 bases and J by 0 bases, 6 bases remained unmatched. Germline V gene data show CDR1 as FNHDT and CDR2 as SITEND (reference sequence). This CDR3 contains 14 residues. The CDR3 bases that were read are TGTGCCAGTCGGGACAGCTTTAACCAAGAC. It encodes CASRDSFNQD. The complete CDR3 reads CASRDSFNQDTQYF.

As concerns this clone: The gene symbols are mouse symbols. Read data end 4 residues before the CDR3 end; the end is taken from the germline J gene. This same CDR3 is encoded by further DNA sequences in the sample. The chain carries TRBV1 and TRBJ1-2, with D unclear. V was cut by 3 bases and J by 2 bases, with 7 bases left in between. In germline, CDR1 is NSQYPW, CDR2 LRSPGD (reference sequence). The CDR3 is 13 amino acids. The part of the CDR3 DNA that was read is TGCACCTGCAGTGCGGTGGGGAACTCC. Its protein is CTCSAVGNS. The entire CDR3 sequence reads CTCSAVGNSDYTF.

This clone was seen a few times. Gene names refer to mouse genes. CDR3: CASSQHSRDRNTLYF. The sequenced part of the CDR3 DNA is TGTGCCAGCAGCCAGCACTCACGGGACAGGAAC. The gene calls are TRBV5 and TRBJ2-4, with 8 positions matching TRBD1. The read ends 4 residues before the CDR3 terminus; that terminus is restored from the germline J gene. Per germline, CDR1 LGHNA and CDR2 YNLKQL (reference sequence). The CDR3 is made up of 15 amino acids.

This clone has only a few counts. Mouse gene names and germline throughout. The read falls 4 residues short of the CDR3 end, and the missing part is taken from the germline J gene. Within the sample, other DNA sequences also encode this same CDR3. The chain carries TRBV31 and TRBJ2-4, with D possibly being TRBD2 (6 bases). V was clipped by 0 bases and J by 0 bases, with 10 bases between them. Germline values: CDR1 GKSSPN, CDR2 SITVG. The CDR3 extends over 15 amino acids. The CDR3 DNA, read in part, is TGTGCCTGGAGTCTCGGGACTTCTAGTCAAAAC. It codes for CAWSLGTSSQN. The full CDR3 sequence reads CAWSLGTSSQNTLYF. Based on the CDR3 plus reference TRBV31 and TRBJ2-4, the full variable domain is AQTIHQWPVAEIKAVGSPLSLGCTIKGKSSPNLYWYWQATGGTLQQLFYSITVGQVESVVQLNLSASRPKDDQFILSTEKLLLSHSGFYLCAWSLGTSSQNTLYFGAGTRLSVL.